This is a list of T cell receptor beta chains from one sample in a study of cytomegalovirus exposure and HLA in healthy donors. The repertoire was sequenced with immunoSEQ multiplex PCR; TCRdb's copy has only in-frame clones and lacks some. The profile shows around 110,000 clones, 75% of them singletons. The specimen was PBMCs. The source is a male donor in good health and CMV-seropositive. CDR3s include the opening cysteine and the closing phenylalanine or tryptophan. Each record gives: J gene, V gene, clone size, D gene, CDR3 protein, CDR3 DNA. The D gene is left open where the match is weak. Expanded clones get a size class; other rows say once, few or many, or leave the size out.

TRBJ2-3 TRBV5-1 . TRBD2 CASSLVSGGRPDTQYF TGCGCCAGCAGCTTGGTGAGCGGGGGAAGGCCAGATACGCAGTATTTT
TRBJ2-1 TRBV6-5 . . CASSFRLSYNEQFF TGTGCCAGCAGTTTTAGACTCTCCTACAATGAGCAGTTCTTC
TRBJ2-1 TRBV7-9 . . CASTRGASDEQFF TGTGCCAGCACACGGGGGGCCTCCGATGAGCAGTTCTTC
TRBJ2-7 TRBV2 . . CASSLHPTVSYEQYF TGTGCCAGCAGCCTTCATCCGACAGTCTCCTACGAGCAGTACTTC
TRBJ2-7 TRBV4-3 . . CASSQENRAYEQYF TGCGCCAGCAGCCAAGAGAACAGGGCCTACGAGCAGTACTTC
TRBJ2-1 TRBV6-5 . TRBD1 CASSPGQERNEQFF TGTGCCAGCAGTCCGGGACAGGAACGCAATGAGCAGTTCTTC
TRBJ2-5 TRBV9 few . CASSVTSQETQYF TGTGCCAGCAGCGTTACCAGCCAAGAGACCCAGTACTTC
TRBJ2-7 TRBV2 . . CASRTGQAYEQYF TGTGCCAGCAGAACGGGACAAGCCTACGAGCAGTACTTC
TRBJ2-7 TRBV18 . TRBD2 CASSPPASGSNEQYF TGTGCCAGCTCACCCCCCGCTAGCGGGAGTAACGAGCAGTACTTC
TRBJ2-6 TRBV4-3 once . CASSQATGSGANVLTF TGCGCCAGCAGCCAAGCGACAGGTTCTGGGGCCAACGTCCTGACTTTC